What follows are 19 T cell receptor beta chains derived from one specimen sequenced in a study of T cell responses to AZD1222 COVID-19 vaccine. Sequencing was performed with immunoSEQ multiplex PCR; in TCRdb, only in-frame clones are kept and a portion is missing. This sample yields about 82,000 clones, of which about nine tenths are seen a single time; roughly 18% belongs to the top ten. Material: peripheral blood, obtained 28 days after the second AZD1222 dose. These receptors came from an adult who received the AZD1222 COVID-19 vaccine.

The chain joins TRBV20-1 to TRBJ1-5, with TRBD1 as a possible D gene (5 bases). The CDR3 loop spans 13 amino acids. CDR1 is DFQATT and CDR2 is SNEGSKA in the germline V gene (reference sequence). V lost 3 bases and J 6 bases, leaving 12 bases between the germline ends. CDR3 in DNA: TGCAGTGCTAGTCGGGGGGTCCTTCAGCCCCAGCATTTT. Its protein is CSASRGVLQPQHF.

The chain combines TRBV23-1 with TRBJ1-5, with a possible D match to TRBD1 (6 bases). TRBV23-1 belongs to the ORF category, with a function that is uncertain. This CDR3 is 19 amino acids long. V dropped 7 bases and J dropped 4 bases, with 29 bases sitting between them. CDR3 nucleotide sequence: TGCGCCAGCACTCATCGGATGGACAGAAGGATTTTGCGGAATCAGCCCCAGCATTTT. Translated: CASTHRMDRRILRNQPQHF.

The rearrangement joins TRBV27 to TRBJ2-1; D gene ambiguous. CDR3 size: 15 residues. The V end lost 3 bases, the J end lost 4 bases, and 13 bases lay between the germline ends. CDR1 MNHEY and CDR2 SMNVEV come from the germline V gene (reference sequence). This chain's CDR3 is CASSFASALYNEQFF. CDR3 DNA sequence: TGTGCCAGCAGTTTCGCTAGTGCCCTATACAATGAGCAGTTCTTC.

The rearrangement links TRBV27 to TRBJ1-2, with D possibly matching TRBD1 (6 bases). The CDR3 sequence is 14 residues long. V dropped 5 bases and J dropped 8 bases, with 18 bases sitting between them. Germline loops: CDR1 MNHEY, CDR2 SMNVEV (reference sequence). This CDR3 reads CASSPEGGYGGYTF. As DNA, the CDR3 is TGTGCCAGCAGTCCTGAGGGGGGGTATGGCGGCTACACCTTC.

V is TRBV3-1 (or the pseudogene TRBV3-2) and J is TRBJ2-5; D gene unclear. V dropped 4 bases and J dropped 5 bases, with 5 bases sitting between them. CDR1 and CDR2 from the germline V gene are LGHDT and YNNKEL (reference sequence). The CDR3 spans 11 residues. This CDR3 reads CASSLLETQYF. For the CDR3, the DNA is TGTGCCAGCAGCCTCCTGGAGACCCAGTACTTC.

CDR3 nucleotide sequence: TGTGCCTGGAGTGACAGGGTACACGAGCAGTACTTC. Protein: CAWSDRVHEQYF. The chain combines TRBV30 with TRBJ2-7, with TRBD1 as a possible D gene (6 bases). Germline V lookup: CDR1 GTSNPN, CDR2 SVGIG (reference sequence). This CDR3 is 12 amino acids long. Deletions cut 1 base from V and 5 bases from J, with 9 bases between.

The CDR3 nucleotides are TGTGCCAGCTCCGATACTATGACAGATGAAGCTTTCTTT. Translation: CASSDTMTDEAFF. The chain employs TRBV18 and TRBJ1-1; possibly TRBD1 for D (5 bases). Germline CDR1 and CDR2: KGHSH and LQKENI. This CDR3 has 13 residues. The V and J ends lost 6 bases and 7 bases respectively, with 15 bases between them.

This chain links TRBV19 with TRBJ1-1; D gene ambiguous. The CDR3 extends over 12 amino acids. CDR1 and CDR2 (germline): LNHDA, SQIVND (reference sequence). V gave up 3 bases and J gave up 1 base, with 3 bases separating them. CDR3 sequence: CASSIWNTEAFF. CDR3 DNA: TGTGCCAGTAGTATTTGGAACACTGAAGCTTTCTTT.

This clone was detected only a few times. V usage is TRBV5-1 and J usage is TRBJ1-4, with 7 bases identical to TRBD1. V lost 4 bases and J lost 4; bases outside the gene matches: 7. This CDR3 has 15 amino acids. CDR1 and CDR2 (germline): SGHRS, YFSETQ. CDR3 sequence: CASSQGTANNEKLFF. The DNA of the CDR3 is TGCGCCAGCAGCCAAGGGACAGCAAATAATGAAAAACTGTTTTTT.

J is TRBJ2-5 and V is TRBV7-6; a weak D match, TRBD2 (6 bases). The CDR3 length is 15 residues. Trimming stripped 4 bases from V and 1 base from J, with 13 bases between. Germline-derived CDR1 and CDR2 are SGHVS and FNYEAQ. The CDR3 here is CASSYSGTPQETQYF. CDR3 DNA: TGTGCCAGCAGCTACTCCGGGACTCCCCAAGAGACCCAGTACTTC.

This clone turned up a few times. The chain recombines TRBV6-4 with TRBJ2-3, with TRBD2 matching over 9 bases. J lost 4 bases, V lost 2 bases, and 1 base had no gene match. The CDR3 is 14 amino acids. The V gene's germline CDR1 is MRHNA and CDR2 SNTAGT. This chain's CDR3 is CASSDGGGADTQYF. CDR3 nucleotide sequence: TGTGCCAGCAGTGACGGCGGGGGGGCAGATACGCAGTATTTT.

This clone was picked up one time. This chain joins TRBV7-9 and TRBJ2-2; 8 positions agree with TRBD2. V lost 1 base and J lost 1; bases outside the gene matches: 2. Germline CDR1 and CDR2: SEHNR and FQNEAQ (reference sequence). The CDR3 is 16 amino acids. CDR3 sequence reads: CASSLGLAGNTGELFF. For the CDR3, the DNA is TGTGCCAGCAGCTTAGGTCTAGCGGGGAACACCGGGGAGCTGTTTTTT.

The chain links TRBV18 to TRBJ1-1, with a tentative D call TRBD1 (5 bases). Germline V gene lookup returns CDR1 KGHSH and CDR2 LQKENI. V was clipped by 2 bases and J by 8 bases, with 18 bases between them. The CDR3 has 15 amino acids. The CDR3 protein is CASSPAARRGGEAFF. DNA of the CDR3: TGTGCCAGCTCACCAGCTGCTAGGAGGGGCGGGGAAGCTTTCTTT.

J is TRBJ1-4 and V is TRBV2, with D possibly being TRBD1 (6 bases). Germline loops: CDR1 SNHLY, CDR2 FYNNEI. V lost 8 bases, J lost 5 bases, and 12 bases lay in between. The CDR3 has 13 amino acids. The CDR3 coding sequence is TGTGCCAGCCGTAACAGGGAAAATGAAAAACTGTTTTTT. This gives the protein CASRNRENEKLFF.

This chain links TRBV30 with TRBJ2-1; unclear D gene. The V and J ends lost 3 bases and 6 bases respectively, with 9 bases between them. Per germline, CDR1 GTSNPN and CDR2 SVGIG (reference sequence). This CDR3 contains 12 residues. The CDR3, as DNA: TGTGCCTGGAGCCTCGGACCCAATGAGCAGTTCTTC. Translated, it gives CAWSLGPNEQFF. Drawing the rest from reference TRBV30 and TRBJ2-1, the complete variable domain is SQTIHQWPATLVQPVGSPLSLECTVEGTSNPNLYWYRQAAGRGLQLLFYSVGIGQISSEVPQNLSASRPQDRQFILSSKKLLLSDSGFYLCAWSLGPNEQFFGPGTRLTVL.

This sequence joins TRBV4-1 and TRBJ1-1, with D maybe TRBD1 (5 bases). The CDR3 length is 14 residues. Germline CDR1 MGHRA, CDR2 YSYEKL. Trimming stripped 3 bases from V and 0 bases from J, with 8 bases between. The CDR3 reads CASSQRGLNTEAFF. The CDR3 DNA reads TGCGCCAGCAGCCAGAGGGGTTTGAACACTGAAGCTTTCTTT.

This rearrangement joins TRBV6-1 to TRBJ2-6; 7 bases agree with TRBD1. The germline CDR1 and CDR2 sequences are MNHNS and SASEGT. With 3 bases clipped from V and 0 bases from J, the junction kept 8 bases outside the gene matches. This CDR3 spans 18 amino acids. The CDR3 loop is CASSEDRSPLSGANVLTF. The CDR3 DNA is TGTGCCAGCAGTGAGGACAGGTCCCCGCTCTCTGGGGCCAACGTCCTGACTTTC.

This clone was counted a single time. The CDR3: CASSLRSSFYGYTF. CDR3 DNA sequence: TGTGCCAGTAGTCTCCGTTCCAGCTTCTATGGCTACACCTTC. The rearrangement joins TRBV19 to TRBJ1-2; D gene uncertain. The germline gives CDR1 LNHDA, CDR2 SQIVND (reference sequence). The CDR3 has 14 amino acids. Trimming removed 5 bases from V and 4 bases from J, with 14 bases in between.

This clone turned up a few times. The chain joins TRBV19 to TRBJ1-5, with a tentative D call TRBD1 (6 bases). Germline assignment: CDR1 LNHDA and CDR2 SQIVND (reference sequence). V was shortened by 6 bases and J by 2 bases, with 17 bases between the two germline ends. This CDR3 has 16 amino acids. CDR3 DNA sequence: TGTGCCAGTAGCCACTTACAGGGTACGGGCAATCAGCCCCAGCATTTT. This translates into CASSHLQGTGNQPQHF. The whole variable domain, filled in from reference TRBV19 and TRBJ1-5, reads DGGITQSPKYLFRKEGQNVTLSCEQNLNHDAMYWYRQDPGQGLRLIYYSQIVNDFQKGDIAEGYSVSREKKESFPLTVTSAQKNPTAFYLCASSHLQGTGNQPQHFGDGTRLSIL.